The 27 T cell receptor beta chains below come from one sample, sequenced in a study of metastatic and nonmetastatic thyroid tumors (dated by TCRdb to between 2020 and 2021). The library was prepared using PCR. TCRdb names Illumina HiSeq 4000 as the instrument used. TCRdb reworked the public reads: Q25 trimming with fastp, MiXCR clone assembly, productive beta chains retained. The sample includes around 15,000 clones, with 23% observed a single time. Roughly 7.1% of the sample rests with the top ten. No treatment had been received by any patient before thyroid surgery. Sequenced input: adjacent normal tissue. These receptor sequences come from a female donor with papillary thyroid cancer or a benign thyroid nodule (not recorded which). Some clones in this sample may be carry-over from other donors' samples.

The chain combines TRBV7-3 with TRBJ2-3; 9 bases fit TRBD2. Germline CDR1 and CDR2: SGHTA and FQGTGA. The V gene end was trimmed by 3 bases and the J gene end by 3 bases; junction bases not matched to a gene: 4. CDR3 length: 15 residues. The CDR3 reads CASSLTSGETDTQYF. In nucleotides, the CDR3 is TGTGCCAGCAGCTTGACTAGCGGAGAGACAGATACGCAGTATTTT.

The V and J genes are TRBV5-8 and TRBJ1-3, with 8 bases matching TRBD1. Per germline, CDR1 SGHTS and CDR2 YDEGEE. The length of the CDR3 is 15 residues. After removal of 4 bases from V and 8 bases from J, the junction contained 11 bases not matched to a gene. CDR3 amino acids: CASSPPDRGRDTIYF. The CDR3 DNA reads TGTGCCAGCAGCCCCCCAGACAGGGGAAGGGACACCATATATTTT.

This clone has a count of ten or more. The chain combines TRBV29-1 with TRBJ2-3; 15 bases line up with TRBD2. V shed 8 bases, J shed 4 bases, and the junction held 7 bases outside the gene matches. Germline values: CDR1 SQVTM, CDR2 ANQGSEA. The CDR3 is 15 amino acids. CDR3 sequence: CSLQGLAGGSDTQYF. The DNA of the CDR3 is TGCAGCCTACAGGGACTAGCGGGAGGCTCAGATACGCAGTATTTT.

This rearrangement joins TRBV20-1 to TRBJ2-7, with TRBD2 as a possible D gene (5 bases). V lost 1 base to trimming and J lost 3 bases, with 16 bases between them. The CDR3 spans 15 residues. Germline CDR1 DFQATT, CDR2 SNEGSKA (reference sequence). In nucleotides, the CDR3 is TGCAGTGCTAGAGGTGTTAGCTGGAGGTACTACGAGCAGTACTTC. It specifies CSARGVSWRYYEQYF.

This clone was detected many times. Other nucleotide sequences from this sample produce the same CDR3. The genes are TRBV11-1 and TRBJ2-7; 8 nucleotides agree with TRBD1. The CDR3 runs to 17 residues. Germline CDR1 SGHAT, CDR2 FQDESV (reference sequence). J was trimmed by 1 base and V by 5 bases; bases with no gene match: 13. CDR3 amino acids: CASSHPGTGGPSYEQYF. The CDR3, as DNA: TGTGCCAGCAGCCACCCGGGAACAGGGGGACCTTCCTACGAGCAGTACTTC. The entire variable domain, with the rest obtained from reference TRBV11-1 and TRBJ2-7, is as follows: EAEVAQSPRYKITEKSQAVAFWCDPISGHATLYWYRQILGQGPELLVQFQDESVVDDSQLPKDRFSAERLKGVDSTLKIQPAELGDSAMYLCASSHPGTGGPSYEQYFGPGTRLTVT.

This clone was seen many times. This chain uses TRBV6-4 with TRBJ2-3, with a tentative D call TRBD2 (5 bases). This CDR3 contains 14 residues. Germline lookup yields CDR1 MRHNA and CDR2 SNTAGT. Trimming left V 5 bases short and J 3 bases short, with 12 bases between. CDR3 bases: TGTGCCAGCAGTCGGGAATATGGGACAGATACGCAGTATTTT. Protein sequence: CASSREYGTDTQYF.

The rearrangement uses TRBV9 and TRBJ2-3; D remains unclear. Trimming stripped 5 bases from V and 14 bases from J, with 15 bases between. Germline V lookup: CDR1 SGDLS, CDR2 YYNGEE. The CDR3 length is 11 residues. This chain's CDR3 is CASSDPKGLYF. The DNA for the CDR3 is TGTGCCAGCAGTGACCCGAAAGGGCTGTATTTT. Looking up the rest from reference TRBV9 and TRBJ2-3 gives the full variable domain: DSGVTQTPKHLITATGQRVTLRCSPRSGDLSVYWYQQSLDQGLQFLIQYYNGEERAKGNILERFSAQQFPDLHSELNLSSLELGDSALYFCASSDPKGLYFGPGTRLTVL.

The CDR3 spells CASSLYEGAGYNEQFF. DNA of the CDR3: TGTGCCAGCAGTTTATACGAGGGGGCAGGGTACAATGAGCAGTTCTTC. The rearrangement joins TRBV28 to TRBJ2-1, with TRBD1 matching over 7 bases. The CDR3 runs to 16 residues. Per germline, CDR1 MDHEN and CDR2 SYDVKM. Trimming took 1 base from V and 4 from J; bases not matched to a gene: 7.

CDR3 sequence (DNA): TGTGCCAGCACGGGACAAAACAGCACAGATACGCAGTATTTT. This sequence encodes CASTGQNSTDTQYF. The rearrangement joins TRBV27 to TRBJ2-3; possibly TRBD1 for D (6 bases). V was pared by 7 bases and J by 0 bases, with 11 bases between. CDR1 is MNHEY and CDR2 is SMNVEV in the germline V gene (reference sequence). This CDR3 region has 14 residues.

The table lists this clone with a few counts. A single base separates this from a much larger clone, so it may be a read error. V and J are TRBV3-1 and TRBJ2-3; no definite D call. The CDR3 consists of 17 residues. Germline V gene lookup returns CDR1 LGHDT and CDR2 YNNKEL (reference sequence). V lost 1 base to trimming and J lost 0 bases, with 14 bases between them. CDR3 residues: CASSQAPGGHSTDTQYF. In DNA, the CDR3 is TGTGCCAGCAGCCAAGCCCCTGGCGGCCATAGCACAGATACGCAGTATTTT.

This clone was picked up many times. The chain has TRBV9 and TRBJ2-1; D not certain. The V gene lost 0 bases and the J gene lost 9 bases, with 10 bases spanning the gap. Germline-derived CDR1 and CDR2 are SGDLS and YYNGEE. This CDR3 has 13 residues. CDR3 sequence reads: CASSVALNTEQFF. The CDR3 nucleotides are TGTGCCAGCAGCGTAGCGCTGAATACTGAGCAGTTCTTC.

In its sample, this clone was seen a few times. The chain employs TRBV15 and TRBJ2-7, with 12 bases that match TRBD2. Unmatched junction bases numbered 3, after V lost 1 base and J lost 5 bases. The germline CDR1 and CDR2 sequences are LNHNV and YYDKDF (reference sequence). There are 15 residues in the CDR3. The CDR3 loop reads CATSRVASGRDEQYF. The CDR3 DNA sequence: TGTGCCACCAGCAGAGTGGCTAGCGGGAGGGACGAGCAGTACTTC.

Concerning this clone: One junction end disagrees with the germline gene, perhaps due to a read error. The chain recombines TRBV6-1 with TRBJ2-7, with a possible D match to TRBD2 (6 bases). Looked up from germline, CDR1 is MNHNS and CDR2 is SASEGT. This CDR3 has 16 amino acids. The CDR3 is CASIEALAWRTYEQYF. In nucleotides, the CDR3 is TGTGCCAGCATTGAAGCTCTAGCGTGGAGAACCTACGAGCAGTACTTC.

This chain connects TRBV4-1 to TRBJ1-4; D not resolved. The CDR3 consists of 15 residues. Trimming cost V 0 bases and J 1 base, with 6 bases left between them. CDR1 and CDR2 (germline): MGHRA, YSYEKL. CDR3 DNA sequence: TGCGCCAGCAGCCAAGAGGGGAGAACTAATGAAAAACTGTTTTTT. Its protein product is CASSQEGRTNEKLFF.

In this sample, this clone turned up many times. Different DNA sequences within this sample yield the same CDR3. J is TRBJ2-2 and V is TRBV5-1; 13 positions agree with TRBD2. The length of the CDR3 is 16 residues. Germline CDR1 is SGHRS and CDR2 is YFSETQ. V gave up 3 bases and J gave up 6 bases; unmatched junction bases: 5. CDR3 sequence: CASSSGTSGTSGELFF. As DNA, the CDR3 is TGCGCCAGCAGCTCCGGGACTAGCGGGACATCCGGGGAGCTGTTTTTT.

In regard to this clone: At one of its ends the junction is not consistent with the germline gene, which may arise from a read error. The V and J genes are TRBV20-1 and TRBJ1-1; D is possibly TRBD1 (6 bases). Germline CDR1 DFQATT, CDR2 SNEGSKA (reference sequence). This CDR3 is built from 13 residues. The CDR3 DNA is TGCAGTGCCAGAGATAACCGCAGGGGTGGTTATTTCTTT. This sequence encodes CSARDNRRGGYFF.

The J gene is TRBJ2-1, the V gene TRBV11-2; the match to TRBD2 covers 9 bases. CDR1 SGHAT and CDR2 FQNNGV come from the germline V gene. V was clipped by 0 bases and J by 9 bases; unmatched bases: 6. CDR3 length: 15 amino acids. CDR3 DNA: TGTGCCAGCAGCTTAGATCGCGCGGGGGGGTGTGAGCAGTTCTTC. Amino acid sequence: CASSLDRAGGCEQFF. The variable domain in full, with the rest retrieved from reference TRBV11-2 and TRBJ2-1, is EAGVAQSPRYKIIEKRQSVAFWCNPISGHATLYWYQQILGQGPKLLIQFQNNGVVDDSQLPKDRFSAERLKGVDSTLKIQPAKLEDSAVYLCASSLDRAGGCEQFFGPGTRLTVL.

This chain joins TRBV27 and TRBJ2-5; 7 positions match TRBD1. Losses at the gene ends were 10 bases for V and 3 bases for J; bases not matched to a gene: 17. The CDR3 has 16 amino acids. CDR1 MNHEY and CDR2 SMNVEV come from the germline V gene (reference sequence). The CDR3 region is CAISDYTGAEKETQYF. CDR3 nucleotides: TGTGCCATTAGTGACTATACAGGGGCCGAAAAAGAGACCCAGTACTTC.

This clone rates as medium-sized. The chain combines TRBV10-3 with TRBJ1-1, with D uncertain. Trimming took 3 bases from V and 0 from J, leaving 2 bases between them. This CDR3 contains 12 residues. Germline CDR1 ENHRY, CDR2 SYGVKD. CDR3 bases: TGTGCCATCAGTGAACTGAACACTGAAGCTTTCTTT. Amino acid sequence: CAISELNTEAFF.

This clone came up a few times. V gene TRBV11-1 combines with J gene TRBJ1-4; D call uncertain. The V end lost 4 bases, the J end lost 0 bases, and 18 bases lay between the germline ends. From germline, CDR1 is SGHAT and CDR2 FQDESV (reference sequence). CDR3 length equals 18 residues. The CDR3 is CASSSGPDSDATNEKLFF. The CDR3, as DNA: TGTGCCAGCAGCTCCGGACCTGACTCCGATGCAACTAATGAAAAACTGTTTTTT.

The chain joins TRBV27 to TRBJ1-2; D remains unclear. Trimming removed 5 bases at V and 4 bases at J, with 17 bases between. The germline V gene has CDR1 MNHEY and CDR2 SMNVEV (reference sequence). The CDR3 has 15 residues. This chain's CDR3 is CASSNPRGGIYGYTF. The CDR3, as DNA: TGTGCCAGCAGTAACCCCCGAGGAGGGATCTATGGCTACACCTTC.

This clone was counted a single time. Sequence at one end of the junction differs from germline and may be a read error. This chain connects TRBV7-9 to TRBJ2-5; possibly TRBD2 for D (7 bases). CDR1 and CDR2 from the germline V gene are SEHNR and FQNEAQ (reference sequence). The length of the CDR3 is 15 residues. Written as DNA, the CDR3 is TGTGCCGGCAGCTTAGTGGGGGGGGCAACAGAGACCCAGTACTTC. This translates into CAGSLVGGATETQYF. Using reference TRBV7-9 and TRBJ2-5 for the parts outside the CDR3, the full variable domain is DTGVSQNPRHKITKRGQNVTFRCDPISEHNRLYWYRQTLGQGPEFLTYFQNEAQLEKSRLLSDRFSAERPKGSFSTLEIQRTEQGDSAMYLCAGSLVGGATETQYFGPGTRLLVL.

This clone is categorized as medium-sized. The chain couples TRBV19 to TRBJ2-3, with 7 positions matching TRBD1. The length of the CDR3 is 18 residues. Losses at the gene ends were 3 bases for V and 5 bases for J; bases not matched to a gene: 17. Germline values: CDR1 LNHDA, CDR2 SQIVND (reference sequence). The CDR3 spells CASSISAGGFLSGDTQYF. In DNA form, the CDR3 reads TGTGCCAGTAGTATCAGCGCAGGGGGATTCCTATCCGGAGATACGCAGTATTTT.

Relative to its sample, this clone is medium-sized. The V gene is TRBV28, the J gene TRBJ1-2, with 9 bases fitting TRBD1. V shed 6 bases, J shed 5 bases, and the junction held 4 bases outside the gene matches. In germline, CDR1 is MDHEN, CDR2 SYDVKM. The CDR3 covers 13 residues. CDR3 region: CASRGTGSYGYTF. The CDR3 region has the DNA TGTGCCAGCAGAGGGACAGGGTCGTATGGCTACACCTTC.

The V gene is TRBV2, the J gene TRBJ2-2; 10 nucleotides line up with TRBD1. The germline gives CDR1 SNHLY, CDR2 FYNNEI. This CDR3 contains 15 residues. The trim removed 7 bases at V and 5 bases at J, leaving 7 bases unmatched. In DNA, the CDR3 is TGTGCCAGCAAGCGACAGGGGGCGCGTACCGGGGAGCTGTTTTTT. This translates into CASKRQGARTGELFF. The complete variable domain, with remaining parts taken from reference TRBV2 and TRBJ2-2, reads EPEVTQTPSHQVTQMGQEVILRCVPISNHLYFYWYRQILGQKVEFLVSFYNNEISEKSEIFDDQFSVERPDGSNFTLKIRSTKLEDSAMYFCASKRQGARTGELFFGEGSRLTVL.

This clone has at least ten counts. The chain has TRBV9 and TRBJ1-6, with 9 bases fitting TRBD1. V was clipped by 7 bases and J by 10 bases; unmatched bases: 15. The V gene's germline CDR1 is SGDLS and CDR2 YYNGEE. The CDR3 is made up of 16 amino acids. The DNA of the CDR3 is TGTGCCAGCTCCCCGGGGACAGGGAGGGTTGGATCACCCCTCCACTTT. As protein: CASSPGTGRVGSPLHF.

This clone is medium-sized. The chain joins TRBV12-3 or TRBV12-4 to TRBJ2-4; 8 bases are a match to TRBD1. Trimming removed 5 bases from V and 0 bases from J; junction bases left unmatched: 3. The CDR3 totals 15 residues. CDR3 residues: CASSRDRLAKNIQYF. CDR3 coding DNA: TGTGCCAGCAGTCGGGACAGGCTAGCCAAAAACATTCAGTACTTC.